Below are 10 T cell receptor beta chains sequenced from a single sample in a study of regulatory T cells in long-lasting Graves disease. Arm-PCR of CDR3 regions and iRepertoire HTBI primers were the basis on which TCR beta libraries were built. TCRdb re-called the multiplex PCR reads with MiXCR, one entry per CDR3 protein. The data hold around 500,000 distinct CDR3 sequences, with roughly 15% observed a single time. Time point described: newly diagnosed GD, antithyroid drugs for less than 3 months. TCR sequences were obtained from RNA taken from PBMCs. These data also formed part of another study, on T cells in Graves' hyperthyroidism and ophthalmopathy.

The sample in question was peripheral blood mononuclear cells (PBMCs), obtained at new diagnosis, from a patient treated with antithyroid drugs. These receptors came from a woman aged 40 to 65 with Graves disease.

This clonotype was detected only a few times. J is TRBJ1-3 and V is TRBV5-5; D gene uncertain. V lost 4 bases and J lost 1, with 9 bases in between. The CDR3 sequence is 14 residues long. Germline CDR1 and CDR2: SGHKS and YYEKEE (reference sequence). The CDR3 protein is CASSPVSSGNTIYF. In nucleotides, the CDR3 is TGTGCCAGCAGCCCCGTTAGTTCTGGAAACACCATATATTTT.

This clonotype turned up a few times. Written as DNA, the CDR3 is TGTGCCAGCCGACAGGCAGGGTATGGCTACACCTTC. It codes for CASRQAGYGYTF. J is TRBJ1-2 and V is TRBV6-2 or TRBV6-3; TRBD1 might be the D (6 bases). Trimming took 8 bases from V and 5 from J, leaving 12 bases between them. The CDR3 loop spans 12 amino acids. Per the germline V gene, CDR1 is MNHEY and CDR2 is SVGEGT.

This clonotype has at least ten counts. The V and J genes are TRBV12-3 or TRBV12-4 and TRBJ1-5; possible D gene TRBD1, 5 bases. This CDR3 is 13 amino acids long. Trimming shortened V by 5 bases and J by 6 bases, and 11 bases separated the two germline ends. CDR3 sequence reads: CASSDSRGQPQHF. CDR3 nucleotide sequence: TGTGCCAGCAGTGACAGCCGGGGTCAGCCCCAGCATTTT.

This clonotype has a count of ten or more. The J gene is TRBJ1-1, the V gene TRBV5-1, with a tentative D call TRBD1 (5 bases). Trimming stripped 4 bases from V and 4 bases from J, with 17 bases between. Germline assignment: CDR1 SGHRS and CDR2 YFSETQ. The CDR3 length is 15 residues. CDR3 sequence reads: CASSMEVGRATEAFF. For the CDR3, the DNA is TGCGCCAGCAGCATGGAAGTGGGCAGGGCCACTGAAGCTTTCTTT.

This clonotype has a count of ten or more. This chain connects TRBV3-1 to TRBJ2-7, with 7 positions matching TRBD1. Germline CDR1 is LGHDT and CDR2 is YNNKEL (reference sequence). The length of the CDR3 is 14 residues. With 5 bases clipped from V and 6 bases from J, the junction kept 10 bases outside the gene matches. CDR3 bases: TGTGCCAGCAGCGAGAGGGGGAACAGGGGCGAGCAGTACTTC. Its protein is CASSERGNRGEQYF.

This clonotype showed up many times. The rearrangement uses TRBV12-3 or TRBV12-4 and TRBJ2-7, with 8 bases that match TRBD1. The ends lost 7 bases at V and 0 bases at J; junction bases unmatched: 8. The CDR3 is made up of 15 amino acids. Written as DNA, the CDR3 is TGTGCCAGCAACAAGGACAGGGTTAGCTCCTACGAGCAGTACTTC. Its protein product is CASNKDRVSSYEQYF.

There are many counts of this clonotype. V gene TRBV13 combines with J gene TRBJ2-5, with TRBD2 identical over 7 bases. From germline, CDR1 is PRHDT and CDR2 FYEKMQ (reference sequence). Trimming removed 4 bases from V and 5 bases from J; junction bases left unmatched: 1. The CDR3 has 12 residues. For the CDR3, the DNA is TGTGCCAGCAGCTGGGAGGGGGAGACCCAGTACTTC. Translated, it gives CASSWEGETQYF.

Many counts were recorded for this clonotype. The rearrangement uses TRBV30 and TRBJ2-7, with TRBD1 identical over 7 bases. The germline CDR1 and CDR2 sequences are GTSNPN and SVGIG (reference sequence). The CDR3 is made up of 16 amino acids. The ends lost 0 bases at V and 4 bases at J; junction bases unmatched: 12. CDR3 protein: CAWSVRTQGNWYEQYF. The CDR3 nucleotides read TGTGCCTGGAGTGTACGCACACAGGGGAATTGGTACGAGCAGTACTTC.

The table lists this clonotype with a few counts. The rearrangement joins TRBV12-3 or TRBV12-4 to TRBJ1-6; TRBD1 aligns across 9 bases. CDR3 length equals 15 residues. The V segment lost 2 bases and the J segment 6 bases; nucleotides outside the gene matches: 2. The CDR3 coding sequence is TGTGCCAGCAGTTTACAGGACAGGGGTAATTCACCCCTCCACTTT. Translated, it gives CASSLQDRGNSPLHF.

The chain combines TRBV7-9 with TRBJ2-1, with D tentatively TRBD1 (6 bases). The CDR3 is 13 amino acids. Trimming removed 1 base from V and 15 bases from J, with 16 bases in between. Germline loops: CDR1 SEHNR, CDR2 FQNEAQ (reference sequence). This CDR3 is CASSLDTGTPRFF. CDR3 DNA: TGTGCCAGCAGCTTAGACACAGGGACCCCCCGGTTCTTC.